This T cell receptor beta chain was sequenced for a study of T cell responses to AZD1222 COVID-19 vaccine. V gave up 0 bases and J gave up 4 bases; unmatched junction bases: 7. Looked up from germline, CDR1 is SGHRS and CDR2 is YFSETQ. The length of the CDR3 is 16 residues. Measured with immunoSEQ multiplex PCR; TCRdb has only the in-frame clones, and not every one. The top ten clones hold approximately 2.7% of a sample with about 120,000 clones, 80% to 95% of them seen once. This TCR came from an adult who received the AZD1222 COVID-19 vaccine. This chain connects TRBV5-1 to TRBJ1-3; 7 nucleotides match TRBD1. The material sequenced was peripheral blood, taken 28 days after the second AZD1222 dose. CDR3 bases: TGCGCCAGCAGCTTGGGGACAGGAGGGGCCGGAAACACCATATATTTT. Translating it yields CASSLGTGGAGNTIYF.